This T cell receptor (beta chain) was retrieved from a study of cytomegalovirus exposure and HLA in healthy donors. Germline trimming cut 5 bases from V and 8 bases from J; bases unmatched to any gene: 13. Germline V gene lookup returns CDR1 SGHVS and CDR2 FNYEAQ. The CDR3 runs 16 residues. The PCR had 60 Vbeta and 13 Jbeta primers. Generated by immunoSEQ multiplex PCR, the TCRdb table keeps only in-frame clones and is missing some. This sample's table has 150,000 or so clones. Sample: PBMCs. The chain recombines TRBV7-6 with TRBJ2-1; 9 bases line up with TRBD2. The source is a man aged 18 to 35 in good health and CMV-seronegative. The CDR3 nucleotides are TGTGCCAGCAGCGGAAGTGCGGGAGGGCCTTTGGATGAGCAGTTCTTC. Translating it yields CASSGSAGGPLDEQFF.